A single sample is the source of the 5 T cell receptor beta chains below, sequenced in a study of cytomegalovirus exposure and HLA in healthy donors. The repertoire was sequenced with immunoSEQ multiplex PCR; TCRdb's copy has only in-frame clones and lacks some. Of 100,000 to 150,000 clones listed, approximately 95% are singletons. The sequenced material came from PBMCs. Receptors originate from a young man in good health and CMV-seronegative.

This clone has just one count. This chain links TRBV9 with TRBJ2-5; D is unclear. There are 13 residues in the CDR3. Trimming stripped 1 base from V and 3 bases from J, with 7 bases between. Per the germline V gene, CDR1 is SGDLS and CDR2 is YYNGEE. Written as DNA, the CDR3 is TGTGCCAGCAGCGTATCGGTTAAAGAGACCCAGTACTTC. Its translation: CASSVSVKETQYF.

This sequence joins TRBV7-8 and TRBJ2-2; D perhaps matches TRBD1 (6 bases). CDR1 and CDR2 from the germline V gene are SGHVS and FQNEAQ. The CDR3 loop spans 17 amino acids. Deletions cut 0 bases from V and 2 bases from J, with 13 bases between. CDR3 loop: CASSLARQGLNTGELFF. The CDR3 nucleotides are TGTGCCAGCAGCTTAGCGCGGCAGGGGCTAAACACCGGGGAGCTGTTTTTT.

With respect to this clone: The limits of the CDR3 on the DNA are not certain, so only TCRdb's listed CDR3 is given. The chain employs TRBV2 and TRBJ2-2; the table's D call TRBD1 went unverified against the DNA. The CDR3 length is 15 residues, termini included. CDR1 SNHLY and CDR2 FYNNEI come from the germline V gene. The CDR3 protein is CASSFFGQGTGELFF.

V gene TRBV25-1 combines with J gene TRBJ1-2; unclear D gene. Trimming cost V 4 bases and J 7 bases, with 13 bases left between them. Germline values: CDR1 MGHDK, CDR2 SYGVNS. This CDR3 is built from 13 residues. CDR3 in DNA: TGTGCCAGCAGTGGATCCTACGGGGTTGGCTACACCTTC. Translation: CASSGSYGVGYTF.

The chain links TRBV5-1 to TRBJ2-3, with D maybe TRBD2 (5 bases). V lost 3 bases, J lost 4 bases, and 12 bases lay in between. The CDR3 extends over 14 amino acids. Germline CDR1 reads SGHRS; CDR2 reads YFSETQ. The CDR3 nucleotides are TGCGCCAGCAGCTCTGAGGGCCCGGCAGATACGCAGTATTTT. As protein: CASSSEGPADTQYF.